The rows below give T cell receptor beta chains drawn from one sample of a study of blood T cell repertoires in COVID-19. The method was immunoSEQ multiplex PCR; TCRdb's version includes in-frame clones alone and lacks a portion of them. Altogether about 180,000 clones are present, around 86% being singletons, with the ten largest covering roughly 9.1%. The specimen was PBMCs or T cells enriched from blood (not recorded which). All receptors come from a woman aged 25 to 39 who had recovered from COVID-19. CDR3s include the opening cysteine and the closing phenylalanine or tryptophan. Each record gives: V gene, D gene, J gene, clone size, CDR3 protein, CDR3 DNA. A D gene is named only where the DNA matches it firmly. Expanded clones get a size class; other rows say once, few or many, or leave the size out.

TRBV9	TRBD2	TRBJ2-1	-	CASSVGGLAGHEQFF	TGTGCCAGCAGCGTAGGGGGGTTAGCGGGCCATGAGCAGTTCTTC
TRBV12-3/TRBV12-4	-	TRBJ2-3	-	CASSSRTDTQYF	TGTGCCAGCAGCTCCAGAACAGATACGCAGTATTTT
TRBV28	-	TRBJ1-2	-	CASSPNDRAYGYTF	TGTGCCAGCAGTCCGAATGACAGAGCCTATGGCTACACCTTC
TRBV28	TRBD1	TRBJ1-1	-	CASSQGDTEAFF	TGTGCCAGCAGTCAGGGGGACACTGAAGCTTTCTTT
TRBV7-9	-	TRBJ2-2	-	CASSPEAGAGGELFF	TGTGCCAGCAGCCCCGAGGCAGGGGCCGGCGGGGAGCTGTTTTTT
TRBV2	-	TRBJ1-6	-	CASSGDGNNNNSPLHF	TGTGCCAGCAGTGGAGACGGGAACAATAATAATTCACCCCTCCACTTT
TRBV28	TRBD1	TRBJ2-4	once	CASSGKGRGKAKNIQYF	TGTGCCAGCAGTGGGAAAGGCAGGGGGAAGGCCAAAAACATTCAGTACTTC
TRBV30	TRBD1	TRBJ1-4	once	CAWSAVGQGEEKLFF	TGTGCCTGGAGTGCAGTTGGACAGGGGGAGGAAAAACTGTTTTTT
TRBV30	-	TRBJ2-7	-	CAWRSPIQAPHEQYF	TGTGCCTGGAGATCCCCGATCCAGGCGCCCCACGAGCAGTACTTC
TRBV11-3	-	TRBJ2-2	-	CASSFQFTGELFF	TGTGCCAGCAGCTTCCAATTTACCGGGGAGCTGTTTTTT
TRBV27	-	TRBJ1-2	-	CASSFGQGSYGYTF	TGTGCCAGCAGTTTCGGGCAGGGGAGCTATGGCTACACCTTC
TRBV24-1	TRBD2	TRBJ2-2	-	CATRTSGSTGELFF	TGTGCCACCCGGACTAGCGGGTCTACCGGGGAGCTGTTTTTT
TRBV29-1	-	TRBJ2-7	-	CSVAPEDEQYF	TGCAGCGTGGCCCCGGAGGACGAGCAGTACTTC
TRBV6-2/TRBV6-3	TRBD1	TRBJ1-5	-	CASSPPAWATGAYQPQHF	TGTGCCAGCAGTCCCCCCGCTTGGGCAACAGGGGCCTATCAGCCCCAGCATTTT
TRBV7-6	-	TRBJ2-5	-	CASSLAPGRETQYF	TGTGCCAGCAGCTTAGCCCCAGGGAGGGAGACCCAGTACTTC
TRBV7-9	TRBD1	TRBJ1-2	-	CASSLRQGYGYTF	TGTGCCAGCAGCTTAAGACAGGGCTATGGCTACACCTTC
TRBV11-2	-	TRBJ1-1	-	CASSLVARQINTEAFF	TGTGCCAGCAGCTTGGTCGCGCGACAGATAAACACTGAAGCTTTCTTT
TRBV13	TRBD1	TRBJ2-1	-	CASSLRQGNEQFF	TGTGCCAGCAGCTTACGACAGGGGAATGAGCAGTTCTTC
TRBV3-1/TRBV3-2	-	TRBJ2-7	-	CASSLGTWTAGEQYF	TGTGCCAGCAGCCTCGGAACTTGGACTGCCGGTGAGCAGTACTTC
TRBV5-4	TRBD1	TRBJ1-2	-	CASRQQGNYGYTF	TGTGCCAGCAGGCAACAGGGGAACTATGGCTACACCTTC
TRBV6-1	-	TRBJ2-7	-	CASSEGQGGLWQYF	TGTGCCAGCAGTGAAGGGCAGGGTGGTTTGTGGCAGTACTTC
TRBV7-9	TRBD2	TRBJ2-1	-	CASSLSSGSVEQFF	TGTGCCAGCAGCTTATCGAGCGGGAGTGTTGAGCAGTTCTTC
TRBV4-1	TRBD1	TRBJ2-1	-	CASSQATGGPEQFF	TGCGCCAGCAGCCAAGCGACAGGGGGTCCTGAGCAGTTCTTC
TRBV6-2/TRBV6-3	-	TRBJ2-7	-	CASSYSFGLLVYEQYF	TGTGCCAGCAGTTACAGCTTTGGGCTACTAGTCTACGAGCAGTACTTC
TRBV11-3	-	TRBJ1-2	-	CASSFLRVMGYTF	TGTGCCAGCAGCTTCCTCAGGGTAATGGGCTACACCTTC
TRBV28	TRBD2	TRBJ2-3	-	CASRKYREGPLDF	TGTGCCAGCCGAAAGTACCGGGAGGGCCCCCTGGATTTT
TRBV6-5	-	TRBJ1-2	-	CASTLGGNYGYTF	TGTGCCAGCACCCTTGGGGGGAACTATGGCTACACCTTC
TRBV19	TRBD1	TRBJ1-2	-	CASSMPGQALGYTF	TGTGCCAGTAGTATGCCCGGACAGGCCTTGGGCTACACCTTC
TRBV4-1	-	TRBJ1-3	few	CASSPGQGATGNTIYF	TGCGCCAGCAGCCCCGGACAAGGAGCTACTGGAAACACCATATATTTT
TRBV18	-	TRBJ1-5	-	CASSPEQAREEHF	TGTGCCAGCTCACCGGAACAGGCTAGGGAAGAGCATTTT
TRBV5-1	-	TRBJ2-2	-	CASSFQLGNTGELFF	TGCGCCAGCAGCTTCCAACTAGGGAACACCGGGGAGCTGTTTTTT
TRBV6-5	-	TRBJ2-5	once	CASRNGGSGETQYF	TGTGCCAGCAGAAACGGAGGGTCGGGGGAGACCCAGTACTTC
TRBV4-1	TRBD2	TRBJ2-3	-	CASSQDLAGAGVGDTQYF	TGCGCCAGCAGCCAAGATCTGGCGGGAGCTGGGGTTGGAGATACGCAGTATTTT
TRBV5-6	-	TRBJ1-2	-	CASSLGQSNYGYTF	TGTGCCAGCAGCTTGGGTCAGTCTAACTATGGCTACACCTTC
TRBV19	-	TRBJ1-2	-	CASSISGGLGYGYTF	TGTGCCAGTAGTATCTCAGGAGGGCTCGGCTATGGCTACACCTTC
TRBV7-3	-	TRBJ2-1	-	CASSPNRDNEQFF	TGTGCCAGCAGCCCCAACAGAGACAATGAGCAGTTCTTC
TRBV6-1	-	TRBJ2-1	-	CASSEDPGSSYNEQFF	TGTGCCAGCAGTGAAGATCCAGGAAGCTCCTACAATGAGCAGTTCTTC
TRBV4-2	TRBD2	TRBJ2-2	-	CASSHSGTSTFMNTGELFF	TGTGCCAGCAGCCATTCCGGGACTAGTACCTTTATGAACACCGGGGAGCTGTTTTTT
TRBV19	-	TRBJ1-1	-	CASSTTGITEAFF	TGTGCCAGTAGTACAACAGGGATCACTGAAGCTTTCTTT
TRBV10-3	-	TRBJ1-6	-	CAISGGSNSPLHF	TGTGCCATCAGCGGCGGTAGTAATTCACCCCTCCACTTT
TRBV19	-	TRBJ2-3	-	CASSIRRGQSTDTQYF	TGTGCCAGTAGTATCAGGAGGGGTCAATCCACAGATACGCAGTATTTT
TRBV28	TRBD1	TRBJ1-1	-	CASSSRDSVNTEAFF	TGTGCCAGCAGTTCAAGGGACAGTGTGAACACTGAAGCTTTCTTT
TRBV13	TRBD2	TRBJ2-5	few	CASSARDYQGTQYF	TGTGCCAGCAGCGCCAGGGACTACCAGGGGACCCAGTACTTC